One and the same sample provided the 4 T cell receptor beta chains below, sequenced in a study of blood T cell repertoires in COVID-19. Repertoires were generated with immunoSEQ multiplex PCR, while TCRdb's copy carries only in-frame clones and drops some. The profile shows around 300,000 clones, about 87% of them singletons. Input material: PBMCs or T cells enriched from blood (not recorded which). These receptors were obtained from a woman between 45 and 60 years old who had recovered from COVID-19.

This chain links TRBV3-1 (or the pseudogene TRBV3-2) with TRBJ1-6; D perhaps matches TRBD1 (5 bases). The CDR3 consists of 17 residues. CDR1 is LGHDT and CDR2 is YNNKEL in the germline V gene (reference sequence). V was cut by 1 base and J by 0 bases, with 10 bases left in between. The CDR3 loop is CASSQVGGSSYNSPLHF. CDR3 nucleotide sequence: TGTGCCAGCAGCCAAGTGGGGGGGAGCTCCTATAATTCACCCCTCCACTTT.

V and J are TRBV7-2 and TRBJ1-5; D unresolved. Deletions cut 2 bases from V and 3 bases from J, with 11 bases between. The germline CDR1 and CDR2 sequences are SGHTA and FQGNSA. The CDR3 is made up of 15 amino acids. The CDR3: CASSLTGFSNQPQHF. The CDR3 nucleotides read TGTGCCAGCAGCTTAACGGGGTTCTCCAATCAGCCCCAGCATTTT.

This chain connects TRBV6-5 to TRBJ1-5, with 8 bases matching TRBD1. The J segment lost 7 bases and the V segment lost 8 bases, leaving 7 bases of the junction unmatched. This CDR3 has 13 residues. Germline-derived CDR1 and CDR2 are MNHEY and SVGAGI. CDR3 region: CASGMDRVQPQHF. DNA of the CDR3: TGTGCCAGCGGAATGGACAGGGTGCAGCCCCAGCATTTT.

The chain recombines TRBV19 with TRBJ1-3, with TRBD1 matching 10 bases. The CDR3 extends over 17 amino acids. CDR1 is LNHDA, CDR2 SQIVND, per germline (reference sequence). With V trimmed by 7 bases and J by 0 bases, 9 bases remained unmatched. The CDR3 spells CASIRGQGEYSGNTIYF. The CDR3 DNA reads TGTGCCAGTATCCGAGGACAGGGGGAATACTCTGGAAACACCATATATTTT.